The TCR beta chain under discussion was sequenced for a study of T cell changes during pregnancy in multiple sclerosis. Losses at the gene ends were 0 bases for V and 2 bases for J; bases not matched to a gene: 4. Per the germline V gene, CDR1 is LGHNA and CDR2 is YNFKEQ. This CDR3 is built from 16 residues. The repertoire was sequenced with immunoSEQ multiplex PCR; TCRdb's copy has only in-frame clones and lacks some. The top ten clones hold roughly 10% of a sample with 40,000 to 50,000 clones, roughly nine tenths of them seen once. This sequence originates from a female donor with multiple sclerosis, enrolled in a pregnancy study. V and J are TRBV4-2 and TRBJ1-5; 7 bases are a match to TRBD1. The source was CD8+ T cells from peripheral blood mononuclear cells, collected after pregnancy. Here the CDR3 DNA reads TGTGCCAGCAGCCAAGATACAGGGGAGGGCAATCAGCCCCAGCATTTT. Translating gives CASSQDTGEGNQPQHF.